Detailed here is one TCR beta chain. The sample is drawn from a study of T-cell memory formation after mild COVID-19. The CDR3 consists of 14 residues. Trimming pared 5 bases from V and 4 bases from J, leaving 13 bases between. Germline CDR1 is SNHLY and CDR2 is FYNNEI. Each CDR3 protein gets one entry after TCRdb re-called the 5' RACE reads with MiXCR. This table has about 5,000 distinct CDR3 sequences, about 42% appearing once. Sequencing was performed on PBMCs or a T cell subset sorted from them (not recorded which). The V call is TRBV2, the J call TRBJ2-3; possible D gene TRBD2, 5 bases. This TCR was recovered from an adult who had mild COVID-19 (a few samples of this study predate the infection). Cell type and time point are not known. This CDR3 is CASSWTPLSDTQYF. DNA of the CDR3: TGTGCCAGCAGTTGGACTCCTCTTTCAGATACGCAGTATTTT.